The clone carrying this TCR beta chain appeared once. The antigen is undetermined. This record belongs to a study of blood T cells in healthy people across ages. Study results and limitations: The lack of PBMC sorting stopped any conclusive naive versus antigen-experienced comparison. More naive CD4+ cells and higher diversity marked long-lived donors relative to aged donors.

A minimum of 7 million PBMCs was isolated per sample. The CDR3 covers 13 residues. Between the trimmed V and J ends, which lost 4 bases and 5 bases, there was a span of 11 bases. The germline gives CDR1 SQVTM, CDR2 ANQGSEA. Primed by a sample-barcoded 5' primer and a J-beta primer mix, a second PCR proceeded for about 6 to 12 cycles. MiXCR, applied by TCRdb to the 5' RACE reads, yields one record per CDR3 protein. Seen here are approximately 800,000 distinct CDR3 sequences, around three fifths observed once, and the top ten hold roughly 25%. The material sequenced was blood. V gene TRBV29-1 combines with J gene TRBJ1-4; D uncertain. The sequence derives from a man aged 40-55 years in good health. CDR3 coding DNA: TGCAGCGTTGGCGGGGTGGGCAATGAAAAACTGTTTTTT. Protein product: CSVGGVGNEKLFF.